Listed here are 30 T cell receptor beta chains from one sample, sequenced in a study of blood T cell repertoires in COVID-19. Data came from immunoSEQ multiplex PCR; TCRdb stores just in-frame clones and leaves some out. The sample gives around 170,000 clones, roughly 80% of which show up once; approximately 6.1% is in the top ten. Sequencing was carried out using peripheral blood. The receptor source for this set is a woman in her thirties or forties with acute or convalescent COVID-19.

V gene TRBV6-5 combines with J gene TRBJ2-7; TRBD1 agrees at 10 bases. Trimming took 5 bases from V and 4 from J; bases not matched to a gene: 5. The CDR3 has 14 amino acids. Germline CDR1 reads MNHEY; CDR2 reads SVGAGI. CDR3 DNA: TGTGCCAGCAGTAGGACAGGGGGAACGTACGAGCAGTACTTC. Translating gives CASSRTGGTYEQYF.

This sequence joins TRBV7-9 and TRBJ2-3; 10 bases agree with TRBD2. J was trimmed by 3 bases and V by 5 bases; bases with no gene match: 11. The CDR3 is 17 amino acids. CDR1 is SEHNR, CDR2 FQNEAQ, per germline (reference sequence). CDR3 protein: CASSPPSGRARTDTQYF. As DNA, the CDR3 is TGTGCCAGCAGCCCCCCGAGCGGGAGGGCCCGAACAGATACGCAGTATTTT.

This clone was detected a few times. The V call is TRBV28, the J call TRBJ2-7; 7 bases map to TRBD1. This CDR3 spans 15 amino acids. CDR1 MDHEN and CDR2 SYDVKM come from the germline V gene. V was pared by 8 bases and J by 0 bases, with 10 bases of the junction left unmatched. The CDR3 reads CASERGQGVSYEQYF. DNA for the CDR3: TGTGCCAGCGAAAGGGGGCAGGGAGTCTCCTACGAGCAGTACTTC.

This clone was seen more than once but under ten times. This chain links TRBV2 with TRBJ1-2, with a tentative D call TRBD1 (6 bases). With 5 bases removed from V and 7 bases from J, the gap between germline ends came to 14 bases. CDR1 and CDR2 (germline): SNHLY, FYNNEI. The CDR3 is 13 residues long. CDR3 DNA sequence: TGTGCCAGCAGTCGGACAGACGATGGTGGCTACACCTTC. As protein: CASSRTDDGGYTF.

The chain links TRBV28 to TRBJ1-2, with 9 bases lining up with TRBD1. Germline assignment: CDR1 MDHEN and CDR2 SYDVKM. The CDR3 is 16 residues long. The V segment lost 6 bases and the J segment 6 bases; nucleotides outside the gene matches: 14. This CDR3 is CASRLPPGTGKNGYTF. The CDR3 nucleotides are TGTGCCAGCAGACTTCCACCCGGGACAGGGAAAAATGGCTACACCTTC.

As concerns this clone: Mismatch with germline at one junction end may stem from a read error. The chain combines TRBV2 with TRBJ1-1; unclear D gene. CDR1 is SNHLY, CDR2 FYNNEI, per germline. The CDR3 consists of 11 residues. The CDR3 nucleotides are TGTGCCAGCAGCCCATACCGAAACGTCTATTTT. It yields the protein CASSPYRNVYF.

CDR3 DNA: TGTGCCAGCAGCGACCTGGGCGGGGGGACCTTAGATACGCAGTATTTT. It codes for CASSDLGGGTLDTQYF. The chain carries TRBV9 and TRBJ2-3; 8 nucleotides align to TRBD2. Germline CDR1 and CDR2: SGDLS and YYNGEE. This CDR3 is 16 amino acids long. V was pared by 3 bases and J by 5 bases, with 11 bases of the junction left unmatched.

The chain employs TRBV18 and TRBJ2-6, with 7 bases lining up with TRBD2. The CDR3 has 18 amino acids. Trimming at V came to 3 bases and at J to 0 bases, leaving 8 bases not matched to a gene. Germline V gives CDR1 KGHSH, CDR2 LQKENI. DNA of the CDR3: TGTGCCAGCTCACCCTCGGTGGGAGGGTTCTCTGGGGCCAACGTCCTGACTTTC. This gives the protein CASSPSVGGFSGANVLTF.

This clone has ten or more counts. The chain has TRBV2 and TRBJ2-7; 14 nucleotides match TRBD2. Germline CDR1 SNHLY, CDR2 FYNNEI. CDR3 length: 17 residues. V lost 8 bases to trimming and J lost 0 bases; unmatched junction nucleotides: 9. CDR3 nucleotides: TGTGCCAGCCTCGCCGGACTAGCGGGGGGCGCCTCCTACGAGCAGTACTTC. Its translation: CASLAGLAGGASYEQYF.

The sample holds a few counts of this clone. The chain recombines TRBV5-1 with TRBJ1-3, with a tentative D call TRBD1 (5 bases). Germline-derived CDR1 and CDR2 are SGHRS and YFSETQ. V was clipped by 4 bases and J by 0 bases, with 11 bases between them. The CDR3 length is 15 residues. The CDR3 loop is CASSISTASGNTIYF. CDR3 nucleotide sequence: TGCGCCAGCAGCATCTCGACAGCCTCTGGAAACACCATATATTTT.

There are a few counts of this clone. The chain has TRBV5-1 and TRBJ1-1, with TRBD1 as a possible D gene (6 bases). The CDR3 runs 13 residues. CDR1 SGHRS and CDR2 YFSETQ come from the germline V gene. V lost 4 bases and J lost 4, with 11 bases in between. The CDR3 here is CASSRGGSTEAFF. The CDR3 bases are TGCGCCAGCAGCCGAGGGGGTTCCACTGAAGCTTTCTTT.

The V gene is TRBV28, the J gene TRBJ1-2; 10 bases line up with TRBD1. V dropped 4 bases and J dropped 4; count of bases not matched to a gene: 9. This CDR3 is built from 16 residues. Germline CDR1 MDHEN, CDR2 SYDVKM. The CDR3 loop reads CASSWAGGTGAYGYTF. The CDR3 DNA reads TGTGCCAGCAGTTGGGCTGGGGGGACAGGGGCCTATGGCTACACCTTC.

The chain uses TRBV19 and TRBJ1-5, with a tentative D call TRBD1 (5 bases). This CDR3 has 15 amino acids. Trimming removed 1 base at V and 3 bases at J, with 10 bases between. Germline V CDR1 and CDR2: LNHDA, SQIVND (reference sequence). CDR3 in DNA: TGTGCCAGTAGTATAGTTGGAGGGACCAATCAGCCCCAGCATTTT. The encoded protein is CASSIVGGTNQPQHF.

The chain is built from TRBV4-2 and TRBJ2-2; D gene ambiguous. The V end lost 1 base, the J end lost 2 bases, and 8 bases lay between the germline ends. The CDR3 runs to 15 residues. CDR1 is LGHNA, CDR2 YNFKEQ, per germline. The CDR3 here is CASSQVAYNTGELFF. The CDR3 DNA is TGTGCCAGCAGCCAAGTGGCTTATAACACCGGGGAGCTGTTTTTT.

J is TRBJ2-2 and V is TRBV5-1; TRBD2 might be the D (7 bases). Trimming removed 4 bases from V and 3 bases from J, with 13 bases in between. CDR3 length equals 15 residues. Germline V lookup: CDR1 SGHRS, CDR2 YFSETQ. The CDR3 spells CASSRGGPDTGELFF. The CDR3 DNA follows: TGCGCCAGCAGCAGGGGGGGTCCCGACACCGGGGAGCTGTTTTTT.

The chain carries TRBV2 and TRBJ1-1; 10 bases align to TRBD1. Germline assignment: CDR1 SNHLY and CDR2 FYNNEI. With 5 bases clipped from V and 5 bases from J, the junction kept 5 bases outside the gene matches. The CDR3 runs to 14 residues. The CDR3 loop is CASSREGQGTEAFF. CDR3 sequence (DNA): TGTGCCAGCAGTAGAGAGGGACAGGGGACTGAAGCTTTCTTT.

This clone came up once. An end of the junction differs from the germline gene, which may be a read error. This chain links TRBV27 with TRBJ2-2; D perhaps matches TRBD2 (6 bases). CDR1 MNHEY and CDR2 SMNVEV come from the germline V gene (reference sequence). The CDR3 length is 14 residues. The CDR3 DNA sequence: TGTGCCAGCAGTTTATCGGGACTCTACGGGGGGCTGTTTTTT. This gives the protein CASSLSGLYGGLFF.

Turning to this clone: The junction departs from germline at one end; a sequencing error may be responsible. The CDR3 bases are TGTGCCACCAGTGAGGCAGGGCTTCATTACTTC. The encoded protein is CATSEAGLHYF. The rearrangement uses TRBV24-1 and TRBJ1-2, with a weak D call TRBD1 (5 bases). Germline assignment: CDR1 KGHDR and CDR2 SFDVKD. The CDR3 loop spans 11 amino acids.

This chain joins TRBV5-5 and TRBJ1-1; D is ambiguous. The CDR3 covers 12 residues. The V end lost 1 base, the J end lost 5 bases, and 6 bases lay between the germline ends. CDR1 and CDR2 from the germline V gene are SGHKS and YYEKEE (reference sequence). The DNA of the CDR3 is TGTGCCAGCAGCTTGTTAAAAACTGAAGCTTTCTTT. It encodes CASSLLKTEAFF.

The rearrangement links TRBV27 to TRBJ1-6; no firm D call. Trimming took off 6 bases at V and 8 bases at J, with 17 bases between the two ends. The CDR3 is 15 residues long. Germline-derived CDR1 and CDR2 are MNHEY and SMNVEV (reference sequence). The CDR3 sequence: CASSNHGKLYSPLHF. DNA for the CDR3: TGTGCCAGCAGCAACCACGGGAAACTCTATTCACCCCTCCACTTT.

The V gene is TRBV7-8, the J gene TRBJ1-1; D unclear. The CDR3 loop spans 14 amino acids. The germline CDR1 and CDR2 sequences are SGHVS and FQNEAQ. V was clipped by 5 bases and J by 1 base, with 11 bases between them. The CDR3 bases are TGTGCCAGCAGCCAAAAAACAGCGAACACTGAAGCTTTCTTT. Translated: CASSQKTANTEAFF. Drawing the rest from reference TRBV7-8 and TRBJ1-1, the complete variable domain is GAGVSQSPRYKVAKRGQDVALRCDPISGHVSLFWYQQALGQGPEFLTYFQNEAQLDKSGLPSDRFFAERPEGSVSTLKIQRTQQEDSAVYLCASSQKTANTEAFFGQGTRLTVV.

This rearrangement joins TRBV30 to TRBJ2-3; the match to TRBD1 covers 11 bases. Germline V gene data show CDR1 as GTSNPN and CDR2 as SVGIG (reference sequence). With V trimmed by 1 base and J by 4 bases, 4 bases remained unmatched. This CDR3 comprises 15 residues. In DNA form, the CDR3 reads TGTGCCTGGAGTGCAGGGACAGGGGGGTCAGATACGCAGTATTTT. It yields the protein CAWSAGTGGSDTQYF.

Written as DNA, the CDR3 is TGTGCCAGCACAGGGACAGGTGGTACTCGGGGCGGGGAGCTGTTTTTT. This gives the protein CASTGTGGTRGGELFF. The chain recombines TRBV27 with TRBJ2-2, with TRBD1 matching 8 bases. V shed 7 bases and J 7 bases; nucleotides not matched to a gene: 14. Germline loops: CDR1 MNHEY, CDR2 SMNVEV (reference sequence). This CDR3 is built from 16 residues.

The CDR3 region is CASSQSRVFF. In nucleotides, the CDR3 is TGTGCCAGCAGCCAATCGAGGGTTTTCTTT. The chain joins TRBV4-2 to TRBJ1-1; D is unclear. The V end lost 2 bases, the J end lost 13 bases, and 8 bases lay between the germline ends. This CDR3 region has 10 residues. Per germline, CDR1 LGHNA and CDR2 YNFKEQ.

The gene calls are TRBV28 and TRBJ1-1, with a tentative D call TRBD1 (5 bases). Trimming removed 8 bases at V and 5 bases at J, with 18 bases between. The CDR3 is made up of 14 amino acids. Germline assignment: CDR1 MDHEN and CDR2 SYDVKM. The CDR3 nucleotides are TGTGCCAGCGCCCTTCGCGGGGGGTCGACTGAAGCTTTCTTT. This encodes CASALRGGSTEAFF.

This clone was detected only once. The chain recombines TRBV6-5 with TRBJ1-5, with a tentative D call TRBD1 (6 bases). Germline loops: CDR1 MNHEY, CDR2 SVGAGI. Deletions cut 9 bases from V and 5 bases from J, with 17 bases between. This CDR3 spans 14 amino acids. DNA of the CDR3: TGTGCCAGAAGGGGACACTTACTCTATCAGCCCCAGCATTTT. Translation gives CARRGHLLYQPQHF.

This clone showed up just once. The V and J genes are TRBV7-8 and TRBJ1-6; D remains unclear. This CDR3 has 12 amino acids. V dropped 5 bases and J dropped 11 bases, with 10 bases sitting between them. CDR1 is SGHVS, CDR2 FQNEAQ, per germline. The CDR3 bases are TGTGCCAGCAGCATCGGGGAACCACCCCTCCACTTT. Translating it yields CASSIGEPPLHF.

This clone was counted once. This sequence joins TRBV6-5 and TRBJ1-4; D may be TRBD1 (6 bases). V was cut by 10 bases and J by 5 bases, with 17 bases left in between. The CDR3 sequence is 14 residues long. Per germline, CDR1 MNHEY and CDR2 SVGAGI. The CDR3 DNA reads as TGTGCCACCGCTCACAGGGTCCCCAATGAAAAACTGTTTTTT. Its protein product is CATAHRVPNEKLFF.

The chain couples TRBV3-1 (or the pseudogene TRBV3-2) to TRBJ1-6; D unresolved. The CDR3 totals 14 residues. V dropped 4 bases and J dropped 12 bases, with 16 bases sitting between them. Germline V gives CDR1 LGHDT, CDR2 YNNKEL (reference sequence). The CDR3 sequence is CASSPHSLSQPLHF. CDR3 nucleotide sequence: TGTGCCAGCAGCCCGCACAGTTTATCCCAACCCCTCCACTTT.

The CDR3 bases are TGTGCCAGCAGTTATACGGGAGGGCCAGAAGAGACCCAGTACTTC. Amino acids: CASSYTGGPEETQYF. This chain connects TRBV6-5 to TRBJ2-5; 8 nucleotides match TRBD2. CDR3 size: 15 residues. Germline trimming cut 3 bases from V and 3 bases from J; bases unmatched to any gene: 6. Germline V gene data show CDR1 as MNHEY and CDR2 as SVGAGI.